The entry that follows covers one T cell receptor beta chain sequence. One junction end does not reproduce the germline sequence, and a read error may be involved. The data were obtained in a study of blood T cell repertoires in COVID-19. Study-level information: In each case, the material was cDNA or gDNA derived from T cells, B-cell-depleted T cells, or PBMCs.

Per the original data handling: Scientists estimated how many nucleated cells there were by amplifying reference gene primers. Profiled with immunoSEQ multiplex PCR; TCRdb holds only in-frame clones, not every one. Clone size and the V and J calls come from that table; the DNA yielded D and trimming. Of more than 100,000 clones in the sample, under 90% are singletons; the top ten hold roughly 2.3%. Germline V lookup: CDR1 DFQATT, CDR2 SNEGSKA (reference sequence). The CDR3 length is 13 residues. The chain carries TRBV20-1 and TRBJ2-3, with TRBD2 identical over 9 bases. Sequencing used PBMCs or T cells enriched from blood (not recorded which). The clonotype was recovered from a middle-aged man with acute COVID-19. Here the CDR3 reads CSASWGGRALFHF. The CDR3 nucleotides are TGCAGTGCTAGTTGGGGCGGGAGGGCCTTGTTCCATTTT.